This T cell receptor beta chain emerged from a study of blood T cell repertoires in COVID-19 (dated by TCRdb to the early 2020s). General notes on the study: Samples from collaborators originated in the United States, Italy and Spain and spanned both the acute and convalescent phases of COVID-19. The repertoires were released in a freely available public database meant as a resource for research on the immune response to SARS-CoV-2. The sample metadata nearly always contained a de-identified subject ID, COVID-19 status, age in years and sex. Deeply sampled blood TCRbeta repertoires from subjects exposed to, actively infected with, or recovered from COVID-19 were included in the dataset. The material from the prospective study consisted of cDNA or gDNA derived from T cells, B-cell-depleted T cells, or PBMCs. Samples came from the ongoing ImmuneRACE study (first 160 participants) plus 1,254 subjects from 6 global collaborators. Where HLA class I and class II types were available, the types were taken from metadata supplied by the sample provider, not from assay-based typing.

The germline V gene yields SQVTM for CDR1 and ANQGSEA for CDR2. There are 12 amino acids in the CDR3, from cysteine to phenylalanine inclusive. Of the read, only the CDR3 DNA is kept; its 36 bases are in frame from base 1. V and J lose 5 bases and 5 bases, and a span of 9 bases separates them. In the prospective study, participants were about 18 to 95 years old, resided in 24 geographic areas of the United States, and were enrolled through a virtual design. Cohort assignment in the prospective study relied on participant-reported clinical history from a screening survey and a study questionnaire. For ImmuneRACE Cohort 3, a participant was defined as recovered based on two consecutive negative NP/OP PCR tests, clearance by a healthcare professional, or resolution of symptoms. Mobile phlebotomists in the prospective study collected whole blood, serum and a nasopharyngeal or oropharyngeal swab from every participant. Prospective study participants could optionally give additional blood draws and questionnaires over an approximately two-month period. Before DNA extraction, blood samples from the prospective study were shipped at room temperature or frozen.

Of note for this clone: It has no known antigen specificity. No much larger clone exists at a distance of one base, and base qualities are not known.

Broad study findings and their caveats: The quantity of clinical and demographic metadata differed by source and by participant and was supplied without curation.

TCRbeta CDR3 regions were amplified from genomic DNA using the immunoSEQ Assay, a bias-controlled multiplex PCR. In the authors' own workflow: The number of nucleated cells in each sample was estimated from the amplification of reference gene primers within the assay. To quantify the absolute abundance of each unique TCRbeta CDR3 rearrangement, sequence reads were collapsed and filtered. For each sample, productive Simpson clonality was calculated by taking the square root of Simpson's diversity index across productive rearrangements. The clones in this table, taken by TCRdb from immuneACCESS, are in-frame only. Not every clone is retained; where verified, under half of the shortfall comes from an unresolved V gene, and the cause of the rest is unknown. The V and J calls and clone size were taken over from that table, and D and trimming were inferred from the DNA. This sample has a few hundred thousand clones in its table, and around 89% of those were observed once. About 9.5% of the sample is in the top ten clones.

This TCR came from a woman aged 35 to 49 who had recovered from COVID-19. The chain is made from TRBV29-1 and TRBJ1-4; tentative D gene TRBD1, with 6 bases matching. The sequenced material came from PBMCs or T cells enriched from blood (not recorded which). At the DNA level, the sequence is TGCAGCGTTCGGGACATAAATGAAAAACTGTTTTTT. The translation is CSVRDINEKLFF.